The clone carrying this T cell receptor beta chain was recorded many times. Its antigen is unknown. If no ophthalmopathy progression occurred within 18 months, Graves' hyperthyroidism was stable. Each diagnosis was grounded in clinical symptoms, serum thyroxine and TRAb, thyroid ultrasound, and orbital computed tomography. Fresh peripheral blood, under 11 ml, yielded the PBMCs. This entry belongs to a study of T cells in Graves' hyperthyroidism and ophthalmopathy. TCR beta CDR3 sequences were amplified from RNA transcripts. During a first-round RT-PCR of the TCR CDR3, the HTBI primer set was used. One entry per CDR3 protein, called by TCRdb with MiXCR from the multiplex PCR reads. This sample has a few hundred thousand distinct CDR3 sequences, with about a sixth found just once. Whole-study results and caveats: The model made its ophthalmopathy prediction, and onset followed a median approximately 6 months later.

The clonotype was recovered from a woman in her 30s with Graves' hyperthyroidism. The sequenced sample was blood.

CDR3 bases: TGTGCCAGCAGCCACAGGCCACAATCCTACAATGAGCAGTTCTTC. Its translation is CASSHRPQSYNEQFF. V and J are TRBV12-3 or TRBV12-4 and TRBJ2-1, with D perhaps TRBD1 (5 bases). With 6 bases removed from V and 1 base from J, the gap between germline ends came to 13 bases. The CDR3 consists of 15 residues.